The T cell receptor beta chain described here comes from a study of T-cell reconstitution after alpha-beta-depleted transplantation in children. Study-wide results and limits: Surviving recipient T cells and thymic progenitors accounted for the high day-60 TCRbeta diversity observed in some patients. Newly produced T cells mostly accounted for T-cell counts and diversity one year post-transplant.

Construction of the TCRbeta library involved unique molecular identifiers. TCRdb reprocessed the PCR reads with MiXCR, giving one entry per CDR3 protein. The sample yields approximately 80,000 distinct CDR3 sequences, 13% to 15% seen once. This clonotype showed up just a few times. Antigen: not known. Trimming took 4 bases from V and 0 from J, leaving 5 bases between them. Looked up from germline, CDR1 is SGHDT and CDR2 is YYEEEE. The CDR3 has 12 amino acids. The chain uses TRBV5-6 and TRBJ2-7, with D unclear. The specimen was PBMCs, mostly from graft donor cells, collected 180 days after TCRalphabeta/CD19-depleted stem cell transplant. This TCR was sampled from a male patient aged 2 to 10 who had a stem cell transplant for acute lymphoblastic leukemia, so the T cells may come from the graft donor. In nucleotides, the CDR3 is TGTGCCAGCAGCCGCCCCTCCTACGAGCAGTACTTC. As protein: CASSRPSYEQYF.